A single sample gave rise to the 13 T cell receptor beta chains below, sequenced in a study of metastatic and nonmetastatic thyroid tumors. All patients reached thyroid surgery having received no treatment beforehand. TCRdb reassembled clones from the PCR reads with MiXCR. The sample lists about 7,300 clones, around 19% occurring once. Sequences were obtained from adjacent normal tissue. These receptors all come from a female donor with papillary thyroid cancer or a benign thyroid nodule (not recorded which). Some clones in this sample may be carry-over from other donors' samples.

This clone was found many times. The chain carries TRBV30 and TRBJ2-3; no definite D call. The CDR3 loop spans 15 amino acids. Trimming pared 3 bases from V and 4 bases from J, leaving 17 bases between. Germline CDR1 GTSNPN, CDR2 SVGIG (reference sequence). The CDR3 bases are TGTGCCTGGAGGAAGCTACAAGAGCCCCCAGATACGCAGTATTTT. Its translation is CAWRKLQEPPDTQYF.

By frequency in the sample, this clone is medium-sized (0.01 to 0.1%). The rearrangement links TRBV7-8 to TRBJ1-2, with 7 bases matching TRBD1. Trimming took 4 bases from V and 8 from J; bases not matched to a gene: 13. Germline V gene lookup returns CDR1 SGHVS and CDR2 FQNEAQ. This CDR3 has 15 amino acids. The CDR3 region has the DNA TGTGCCAGCAGCTCCAACCCGACAGGGTTCGAAGGCTACACCTTC. The encoded protein is CASSSNPTGFEGYTF. Filled out from reference TRBV7-8 and TRBJ1-2, the complete variable domain reads GAGVSQSPRYKVAKRGQDVALRCDPISGHVSLFWYQQALGQGPEFLTYFQNEAQLDKSGLPSDRFFAERPEGSVSTLKIQRTQQEDSAVYLCASSSNPTGFEGYTFGSGTRLTVV.

This clone has more than one count but fewer than ten. The chain has TRBV28 and TRBJ2-7; 13 nucleotides match TRBD2. V was pared by 4 bases and J by 6 bases, with 6 bases of the junction left unmatched. This CDR3 is built from 15 residues. The germline gives CDR1 MDHEN, CDR2 SYDVKM. The CDR3 nucleotides are TGTGCCAGCAGTTCCGGGACTAGCGGGAAGCCCGAGCAGTACTTC. It yields the protein CASSSGTSGKPEQYF.

This clone is classed as medium-sized (0.01 to 0.1%). The V call is TRBV6-2 or TRBV6-3, the J call TRBJ1-1; D is unclear. There are 13 residues in the CDR3. The V gene's germline CDR1 is MNHEY and CDR2 SVGEGT. V lost 6 bases, J lost 1 base, and 9 bases lay in between. The CDR3 region has the DNA TGTGCCAGCAGACCACCATGGAACACTGAAGCTTTCTTT. It specifies CASRPPWNTEAFF.

This clone is termed medium-sized (0.01 to 0.1%). This chain links TRBV6-4 with TRBJ2-3, with unresolved D. Between the trimmed V and J ends, which lost 8 bases and 0 bases, there was a span of 12 bases. The CDR3 has 14 residues. Germline V gene sequence: CDR1 MRHNA, CDR2 SNTAGT. The CDR3 protein is CASPLAASTDTQYF. CDR3 sequence (DNA): TGTGCCAGCCCGTTGGCGGCTAGCACAGATACGCAGTATTTT.

This clone is medium-sized (0.01 to 0.1%) in the sample. The rearrangement joins TRBV30 to TRBJ1-5; D uncertain. Between the trimmed V and J ends, which lost 0 bases and 7 bases, there was a span of 4 bases. Germline V gene data show CDR1 as GTSNPN and CDR2 as SVGIG (reference sequence). CDR3 size: 11 residues. In DNA form, the CDR3 reads TGTGCCTGGAGTGTACGGCAGCCCCAGCATTTT. The encoded protein is CAWSVRQPQHF.

This clone is medium-sized within its sample. The V gene is TRBV20-1, the J gene TRBJ2-7; no clear D gene. Trimming shortened V by 1 base and J by 2 bases, and 12 bases separated the two germline ends. Germline V gene sequence: CDR1 DFQATT, CDR2 SNEGSKA (reference sequence). This CDR3 spans 14 amino acids. The CDR3 DNA follows: TGCAGTGCTAGAGGTGGGCGGACCACCTACGAGCAGTACTTC. It specifies CSARGGRTTYEQYF.

Relative to its sample, this clone is medium-sized. The rearrangement joins TRBV20-1 to TRBJ1-2; D possibly corresponds to TRBD1 (6 bases). Between the trimmed V and J ends, which lost 3 bases and 0 bases, there was a span of 8 bases. Germline CDR1 is DFQATT and CDR2 is SNEGSKA (reference sequence). The CDR3 runs 13 residues. The CDR3 DNA reads TGCAGTGCTAGGGACAGAGCTAACTATGGCTACACCTTC. Protein sequence: CSARDRANYGYTF.

This clone was seen repeatedly, ten times or more. The same CDR3 can be traced to other DNA sequences in this sample. V usage is TRBV3-1 and J usage is TRBJ2-5, with D perhaps matching TRBD1 or TRBD2 (5 bases each). This CDR3 has 14 residues. CDR1 is LGHDT and CDR2 is YNNKEL in the germline V gene (reference sequence). The V end was cut by 4 bases, the J end by 5 bases, with 14 bases between. In DNA form, the CDR3 reads TGTGCCAGCAGCCCGGCGGGCCCAGGGGAGACCCAGTACTTC. Amino acid sequence: CASSPAGPGETQYF.

This CDR3 reads CASNPGTGTSEQFF. CDR3 coding DNA: TGTGCCAGCAATCCCGGGACAGGGACCAGTGAGCAGTTCTTC. This rearrangement joins TRBV2 to TRBJ2-1; the match to TRBD1 covers 9 bases. The CDR3 runs to 14 residues. V lost 7 bases and J lost 9; bases outside the gene matches: 10. CDR1 and CDR2 from the germline V gene are SNHLY and FYNNEI.

This clone is medium-sized. The CDR3 region is CAWSLPSEAFF. Written as DNA, the CDR3 is TGTGCCTGGAGTCTTCCCTCGGAAGCTTTCTTT. The chain links TRBV30 to TRBJ1-1; D is ambiguous. Germline loops: CDR1 GTSNPN, CDR2 SVGIG (reference sequence). The CDR3 loop spans 11 amino acids. V lost 2 bases to trimming and J lost 8 bases, with 9 bases between them.

This clone was recorded at least ten times. The J gene is TRBJ2-7, the V gene TRBV9, with 7 positions matching TRBD2. V shed 0 bases, J shed 3 bases, and the junction held 6 bases outside the gene matches. Germline CDR1 SGDLS, CDR2 YYNGEE. The CDR3 runs 15 residues. CDR3 coding DNA: TGTGCCAGCAGCGTAGGTAGCGGGCCGAACTACGAGCAGTACTTC. Its translation is CASSVGSGPNYEQYF.

This clone has at least ten counts. A junction end diverges from the germline sequence, so it may reflect a read error. The J gene is TRBJ2-5, the V gene TRBV5-4; D might be TRBD1 (6 bases). CDR3 length: 15 residues. Germline V gene sequence: CDR1 SGHNT, CDR2 YYREEE (reference sequence). The CDR3 DNA sequence: TGCGCCAGCAGCCTAGTGGGGGCGCGAAAAGAGACCCAGTACTTC. As protein: CASSLVGARKETQYF.